These 7 T cell receptor beta chains were all obtained from the same sample, sequenced in a study of blood T cells in healthy people across ages. The authors ran a second PCR of about 6 to 12 cycles using a sample-barcoded 5' primer and a J-beta primer mix. TCRdb re-called the 5' RACE reads with MiXCR, one entry per CDR3 protein. The table records approximately 850,000 distinct CDR3 sequences, more than 40% of them present only once. Sequenced: blood. The receptors originated from a man between 60 and 75 years old in good health.

This sequence joins TRBV7-9 and TRBJ2-5; 7 positions agree with TRBD1. The V gene end was trimmed by 4 bases and the J gene end by 2 bases; junction bases not matched to a gene: 10. The CDR3 has 16 residues. CDR1 and CDR2 from the germline V gene are SEHNR and FQNEAQ (reference sequence). The CDR3 region has the DNA TGTGCCAGCAGCTCCCCTCGGACAGGCGATCAAGAGACCCAGTACTTC. Translation: CASSSPRTGDQETQYF.

This clonotype was observed a few times. The J gene is TRBJ2-7, the V gene TRBV27; 9 positions match TRBD1. V shed 5 bases and J 5 bases; nucleotides not matched to a gene: 7. Germline V lookup: CDR1 MNHEY, CDR2 SMNVEV (reference sequence). CDR3 length equals 14 residues. CDR3 sequence reads: CASSHDRGWDEQYF. CDR3 DNA sequence: TGTGCCAGCAGTCACGACAGGGGGTGGGACGAGCAGTACTTC.

This clonotype was seen a few times. V gene TRBV6-5 combines with J gene TRBJ2-7; D ambiguous. CDR1 and CDR2 from the germline V gene are MNHEY and SVGAGI. The ends were cut back, 5 bases at V and 2 bases at J, with 16 bases in the middle. The CDR3 runs to 15 residues. This CDR3 is CASSESPTLTYEQYF. Written as DNA, the CDR3 is TGTGCCAGCAGTGAGTCTCCGACGCTTACCTACGAGCAGTACTTC.

With regard to this clonotype: A clone one base away is much larger, so this may be a read error. The chain couples TRBV6-2 or TRBV6-3 to TRBJ2-1; possible D gene TRBD2, 6 bases. The J call may be mistaken, given a closer DNA end match to TRBJ2-7. The CDR3 spans 17 residues. Germline-derived CDR1 and CDR2 are MNHEY and SVGEGT. Here the CDR3 DNA reads TGTGCCAGCAGTTACGATCTAGACGGGAGCTCCTACAATGAGCAGTACTTC. Amino acids: CASSYDLDGSSYNEQYF.

This clonotype has just a few counts. This chain joins TRBV20-1 and TRBJ2-6, with no clear D. V was clipped by 6 bases and J by 0 bases, with 9 bases between them. The germline CDR1 and CDR2 sequences are DFQATT and SNEGSKA (reference sequence). The CDR3 is made up of 14 amino acids. CDR3 sequence reads: CSAVSSSGANVLTF. Written as DNA, the CDR3 is TGCAGTGCCGTCTCAAGCTCTGGGGCCAACGTCCTGACTTTC.

Only one count was recorded for this clonotype. The chain joins TRBV7-2 to TRBJ2-5, with D tentatively TRBD1 or TRBD2 (6 bases each). The CDR3 extends over 18 amino acids. Germline CDR1 and CDR2: SGHTA and FQGNSA. Between the trimmed V and J ends, which lost 3 bases and 4 bases, there was a span of 24 bases. As DNA, the CDR3 is TGTGCCAGCAGCTTGTACGAGGGGGGCCGGGCGATAGTAGAGACCCAGTACTTC. This translates into CASSLYEGGRAIVETQYF.

The chain recombines TRBV7-2 with TRBJ2-3; D is uncertain. Germline CDR1 and CDR2: SGHTA and FQGNSA. This CDR3 has 15 residues. Trimming removed 5 bases from V and 0 bases from J, with 12 bases in between. The CDR3 nucleotides are TGTGCCAGCAGCACCCCTTGGGCTAGCACAGATACGCAGTATTTT. This gives the protein CASSTPWASTDTQYF.